The 29 T cell receptor beta chains reported below all come from one sample, sequenced in a study of identical twins (dated by TCRdb to the mid-2010s). Library creation used 5' RACE. The listed sequencing device is Illumina HiSeq 2000. The public reads were reanalyzed by TCRdb: fastp trimming at Q25, MiXCR alignment, in-frame beta chains only. For every CDR3 protein sequence, its rows merge into one entry that carries the most common genes and DNA. This sample has hundreds of thousands of distinct CDR3 sequences in its table, and 9% to 15% of those were observed once. Around 1.5% of the sample belongs to the ten largest clones. This sample also appeared in a second study, on yellow fever vaccine responses in identical twins.

Material: PBMCs. The receptors originated from a woman younger than 30 in good health.

This clonotype has more than one count but fewer than ten. The gene calls are TRBV5-1 and TRBJ2-1, with TRBD2 matching 7 bases. CDR1 and CDR2 (germline): SGHRS, YFSETQ. This CDR3 region has 15 residues. V trimming: 2 bases; J trimming: 9 bases; junction bases outside the gene matches: 11. CDR3 DNA sequence: TGCGCCAGCAGCTTCGGCGGGAGTTCCCGTGGTGAGCAGTTCTTC. Translating it yields CASSFGGSSRGEQFF.

CDR3 region: CASSLPRGADRDTQYF. The CDR3 DNA is TGTGCCAGCAGCCTACCACGGGGGGCCGATAGAGATACGCAGTATTTT. The chain is built from TRBV7-9 and TRBJ2-3, with TRBD2 as a possible D gene (7 bases). The CDR3 runs 16 residues. Trimming removed 5 bases at V and 5 bases at J, with 20 bases between. CDR1 SEHNR and CDR2 FQNEAQ come from the germline V gene (reference sequence).

This clonotype has only a few counts. The chain carries TRBV6-1 and TRBJ1-5, with 9 bases matching TRBD1. Germline CDR1 MNHNS, CDR2 SASEGT. V dropped 6 bases and J dropped 5; count of bases not matched to a gene: 8. This CDR3 contains 15 residues. Written as DNA, the CDR3 is TGTGCCAGCAGAGCCGGGACAGGGAGTGATCAGCCCCAGCATTTT. Translation gives CASRAGTGSDQPQHF.

Only a few counts were recorded for this clonotype. The gene calls are TRBV27 and TRBJ2-2; 12 bases match TRBD2. Germline V gives CDR1 MNHEY, CDR2 SMNVEV (reference sequence). The J segment lost 2 bases and the V segment lost 5 bases, leaving 9 bases of the junction unmatched. The CDR3 is 18 residues long. In DNA, the CDR3 is TGTGCCAGCAGTCCCCCTAGCGGGGGGGCTTTAAACACCGGGGAGCTGTTTTTT. Translating it yields CASSPPSGGALNTGELFF.

The J gene is TRBJ1-2, the V gene TRBV24-1; unclear D gene. This CDR3 spans 13 amino acids. Between the trimmed V and J ends, which lost 3 bases and 3 bases, there was a span of 7 bases. Germline V gene lookup returns CDR1 KGHDR and CDR2 SFDVKD. CDR3 sequence (DNA): TGTGCCACCAGTGATCCCCCTGACTATGGCTACACCTTC. It yields the protein CATSDPPDYGYTF.

Regarding this clonotype: At one end the junction does not follow the germline gene, possibly because of a read error. V and J are TRBV3-1 and TRBJ2-7, with unresolved D. CDR3 size: 12 residues. Germline V gives CDR1 LGHDT, CDR2 YNNKEL (reference sequence). This CDR3 is CASGQVFLEQYF. In nucleotides, the CDR3 is TGTGCCAGCGGCCAAGTCTTTCTCGAGCAGTACTTC.

The CDR3 sequence is CASSQVNDLLAKNIQYF. The CDR3 coding sequence is TGCGCCAGCAGCCAAGTGAATGACCTTCTAGCCAAAAACATTCAGTACTTC. J is TRBJ2-4 and V is TRBV4-1; D is uncertain. V dropped 1 base and J dropped 0 bases, with 13 bases sitting between them. Germline CDR1 and CDR2: MGHRA and YSYEKL. The CDR3 is made up of 17 amino acids.

The rearrangement links TRBV24-1 to TRBJ2-3; 8 nucleotides match TRBD1. Germline CDR1 KGHDR, CDR2 SFDVKD. The CDR3 totals 16 residues. The trim removed 4 bases at V and 2 bases at J, leaving 7 bases unmatched. CDR3 amino acids: CATSDWGTGNTDTQYF. In DNA, the CDR3 is TGTGCCACCAGTGACTGGGGGACAGGCAACACAGATACGCAGTATTTT.

A remark on this clonotype: The junction departs from the called germline gene at one end, perhaps through a read error. V is TRBV11-2 and J is TRBJ2-5; 13 bases fit TRBD2. The germline CDR1 and CDR2 sequences are SGHAT and FQNNGV. The CDR3 is 16 residues long. The CDR3 loop is CANSVTSGGAGETQYF. CDR3 nucleotide sequence: TGTGCCAACAGCGTAACTAGCGGGGGGGCCGGGGAGACCCAGTACTTC.

This clonotype turned up a few times. V usage is TRBV20-1 and J usage is TRBJ2-3; D is ambiguous. The CDR3 length is 13 residues. Between the trimmed V and J ends, which lost 1 base and 5 bases, there was a span of 10 bases. Germline values: CDR1 DFQATT, CDR2 SNEGSKA (reference sequence). The CDR3 DNA reads TGCAGTGCTAGAGGAAGCTTCGGAGATACGCAGTATTTT. As protein: CSARGSFGDTQYF.

Ten or more counts support this clonotype. The V gene is TRBV12-3 or TRBV12-4, the J gene TRBJ2-1, with 13 bases lining up with TRBD2. The CDR3 runs 15 residues. V lost 6 bases, J lost 8 bases, and 7 bases stayed unmatched. CDR3 protein: CASSGLAGAIDEQFF. CDR3 in DNA: TGTGCCAGCAGCGGACTAGCGGGAGCTATTGATGAGCAGTTCTTC.

This clonotype was found a few times. The CDR3 spells CASSGNTGNTEAFF. In DNA, the CDR3 is TGTGCCAGCAGTGGGAATACAGGGAACACTGAAGCTTTCTTT. V is TRBV2 and J is TRBJ1-1, with a tentative D call TRBD1 (5 bases). The CDR3 has 14 residues. The germline V and J ends were trimmed by 4 bases and 1 base, with 10 bases remaining between them. Germline V lookup: CDR1 SNHLY, CDR2 FYNNEI.

The chain links TRBV5-1 to TRBJ2-7; TRBD2 agrees at 12 bases. V dropped 3 bases and J dropped 3; count of bases not matched to a gene: 13. Germline CDR1 and CDR2: SGHRS and YFSETQ. The CDR3 spans 18 residues. The CDR3 region is CASSSARTSGTMHYEQYF. The CDR3 bases are TGCGCCAGCAGCTCTGCTAGGACTAGCGGGACGATGCACTACGAGCAGTACTTC. Filled out from reference TRBV5-1 and TRBJ2-7, the complete variable domain reads KAGVTQTPRYLIKTRGQQVTLSCSPISGHRSVSWYQQTPGQGLQFLFEYFSETQRNKGNFPGRFSGRQFSNSRSEMNVSTLELGDSALYLCASSSARTSGTMHYEQYFGPGTRLTVT.

This clonotype has only a few counts. The rearrangement links TRBV7-9 to TRBJ1-1; D might be TRBD1 (6 bases). The germline V gene encodes CDR1 SEHNR and CDR2 FQNEAQ (reference sequence). The CDR3 sequence is 14 residues long. Trimming took off 5 bases at V and 5 bases at J, with 15 bases between the two ends. The CDR3 DNA sequence: TGTGCCAGCAGCCCTAGCCGACAGGTTACTGAAGCTTTCTTT. This encodes CASSPSRQVTEAFF.

This clonotype was found a few times. The chain uses TRBV29-1 and TRBJ2-1; 11 bases are shared with TRBD2. Germline V lookup: CDR1 SQVTM, CDR2 ANQGSEA. The length of the CDR3 is 15 residues. With V trimmed by 3 bases and J by 4 bases, 5 bases remained unmatched. CDR3 sequence: CSVEGGTSGYNEQFF. The CDR3 region has the DNA TGCAGCGTTGAGGGCGGGACTAGCGGTTACAATGAGCAGTTCTTC.

The V and J genes are TRBV11-2 and TRBJ2-1; 12 bases map to TRBD2. CDR1 and CDR2 (germline): SGHAT, FQNNGV. With V trimmed by 5 bases and J by 0 bases, 8 bases remained unmatched. CDR3 length: 18 residues. Here the CDR3 reads CASSRTSGMGSSYNEQFF. The CDR3 DNA is TGTGCCAGCAGCAGGACTAGCGGGATGGGGAGCTCCTACAATGAGCAGTTCTTC. The full variable domain, with the rest looked up from reference TRBV11-2 and TRBJ2-1, is EAGVAQSPRYKIIEKRQSVAFWCNPISGHATLYWYQQILGQGPKLLIQFQNNGVVDDSQLPKDRFSAERLKGVDSTLKIQPAKLEDSAVYLCASSRTSGMGSSYNEQFFGPGTRLTVL.

The chain joins TRBV12-3 or TRBV12-4 to TRBJ2-7; D may be TRBD1 (5 bases). V lost 5 bases, J lost 9 bases, and 14 bases lay in between. The CDR3 is made up of 12 amino acids. CDR3 region: CASSPDRTVQYF. The CDR3 nucleotides are TGTGCCAGCAGTCCCGACAGAACGGTGCAGTACTTC.

This clonotype was observed once. The rearrangement joins TRBV20-1 to TRBJ2-3, with D possibly being TRBD2 (7 bases). Trimming shortened V by 4 bases and J by 1 base, and 18 bases separated the two germline ends. The CDR3 runs 16 residues. Germline V gene lookup returns CDR1 DFQATT and CDR2 SNEGSKA (reference sequence). The CDR3, as DNA: TGCAGTGCTACCCGAACGGCGGGGGCTGGCACAGATACGCAGTATTTT. Amino acids: CSATRTAGAGTDTQYF.

V and J are TRBV28 and TRBJ2-4; 9 bases line up with TRBD2. CDR1 MDHEN and CDR2 SYDVKM come from the germline V gene. The CDR3 is made up of 15 amino acids. J gave up 7 bases and V 6 bases, and 10 bases lay outside the gene matches. CDR3 coding DNA: TGTGCCAGCAGCCCCGGAGCGGGGGGAGGCAACATTCAGTACTTC. This codes for CASSPGAGGGNIQYF. The whole variable domain, remainder taken from reference TRBV28 and TRBJ2-4, is DVKVTQSSRYLVKRTGEKVFLECVQDMDHENMFWYRQDPGLGLRLIYFSYDVKMKEKGDIPEGYSVSREKKERFSLILESASTNQTSMYLCASSPGAGGGNIQYFGAGTRLSVL.

This clonotype was observed a handful of times. The V and J genes are TRBV2 and TRBJ2-1; weak D call: TRBD2 (6 bases). V dropped 6 bases and J dropped 10 bases, with 10 bases sitting between them. CDR1 and CDR2 (germline): SNHLY, FYNNEI. The CDR3 loop spans 11 amino acids. The CDR3: CASRRLVEQFF. The CDR3 DNA reads TGTGCCAGCAGACGACTAGTAGAGCAGTTCTTC.

The sample holds many counts of this clonotype. The genes are TRBV7-8 and TRBJ2-3; D is possibly TRBD1 (6 bases). The CDR3 has 14 amino acids. V was pared by 5 bases and J by 3 bases, with 12 bases between. Germline V CDR1 and CDR2: SGHVS, FQNEAQ. For the CDR3, the DNA is TGTGCCAGCAGCCAACAGGGAGTGACAGATACGCAGTATTTT. Residues: CASSQQGVTDTQYF.

The gene calls are TRBV2 and TRBJ2-4; D might be TRBD2 (6 bases). The germline V gene encodes CDR1 SNHLY and CDR2 FYNNEI. This CDR3 has 13 amino acids. V was trimmed by 3 bases and J by 8 bases, leaving 11 bases between them. The CDR3 is CASSDGTGDIQYF. In DNA form, the CDR3 reads TGTGCCAGCAGTGACGGGACGGGAGACATTCAGTACTTC.

This clonotype was observed a handful of times. The chain joins TRBV18 to TRBJ2-7, with D perhaps matching TRBD1 or TRBD2 (5 bases each). V lost 1 base to trimming and J lost 0 bases, with 16 bases between them. Germline V lookup: CDR1 KGHSH, CDR2 LQKENI. The CDR3 consists of 17 residues. The CDR3 coding sequence is TGTGCCAGCTCACCACTCTCCACGGGACCCAACTCCTACGAGCAGTACTTC. Translated, it gives CASSPLSTGPNSYEQYF.

The chain uses TRBV19 and TRBJ2-1, with D possibly matching TRBD1 (6 bases). CDR1 and CDR2 from the germline V gene are LNHDA and SQIVND (reference sequence). This CDR3 comprises 16 residues. Trimming pared 4 bases from V and 1 base from J, leaving 14 bases between. CDR3 DNA: TGTGCCAGTAGTACACAGGGCGTTAGGTCCTACAATGAGCAGTTCTTC. Its translation is CASSTQGVRSYNEQFF.

The chain couples TRBV5-6 to TRBJ2-7; 12 nucleotides agree with TRBD2. This CDR3 has 17 residues. Germline lookup yields CDR1 SGHDT and CDR2 YYEEEE. J lost 3 bases, V lost 2 bases, and 9 bases had no gene match. CDR3 coding DNA: TGTGCCAGCAGCTTCACCGGACTAGCGGGAAAGAACTACGAGCAGTACTTC. It is translated as CASSFTGLAGKNYEQYF.

This clonotype showed up just a few times. The chain couples TRBV12-3 or TRBV12-4 to TRBJ2-7, with a possible D match to TRBD1 (6 bases). This CDR3 contains 11 residues. V lost 5 bases to trimming and J lost 7 bases, with 9 bases between them. Here the CDR3 reads CASSKTGEQYF. Written as DNA, the CDR3 is TGTGCCAGCAGTAAAACAGGGGAGCAGTACTTC.

J is TRBJ2-7 and V is TRBV4-2; TRBD2 matches 11 bases. The CDR3 extends over 15 amino acids. Unmatched junction bases numbered 5, after V lost 5 bases and J lost 2 bases. The germline gives CDR1 LGHNA, CDR2 YNFKEQ. CDR3 sequence (DNA): TGTGCCAGCAGCGGAGAACTAGCGGGGGCCTACGAGCAGTACTTC. It codes for CASSGELAGAYEQYF.

This clonotype was found a few times. The chain is built from TRBV10-3 and TRBJ2-7, with D possibly TRBD2 on 5 matching bases. V lost 6 bases and J lost 0, with 15 bases in between. CDR3 length equals 15 residues. Per germline, CDR1 ENHRY and CDR2 SYGVKD. CDR3 coding DNA: TGTGCCATCAGGAATGGAGGCCCCAGCTCCTACGAGCAGTACTTC. This gives the protein CAIRNGGPSSYEQYF.

This clonotype was recorded a few times. The chain is built from TRBV15 and TRBJ2-5; TRBD2 matches at 12 bases. With 4 bases clipped from V and 5 bases from J, the junction kept 8 bases outside the gene matches. CDR3 size: 16 residues. Germline assignment: CDR1 LNHNV and CDR2 YYDKDF (reference sequence). This CDR3 is CATSNRLAGDWETQYF. In nucleotides, the CDR3 is TGTGCCACCAGCAACAGACTAGCGGGGGATTGGGAGACCCAGTACTTC.